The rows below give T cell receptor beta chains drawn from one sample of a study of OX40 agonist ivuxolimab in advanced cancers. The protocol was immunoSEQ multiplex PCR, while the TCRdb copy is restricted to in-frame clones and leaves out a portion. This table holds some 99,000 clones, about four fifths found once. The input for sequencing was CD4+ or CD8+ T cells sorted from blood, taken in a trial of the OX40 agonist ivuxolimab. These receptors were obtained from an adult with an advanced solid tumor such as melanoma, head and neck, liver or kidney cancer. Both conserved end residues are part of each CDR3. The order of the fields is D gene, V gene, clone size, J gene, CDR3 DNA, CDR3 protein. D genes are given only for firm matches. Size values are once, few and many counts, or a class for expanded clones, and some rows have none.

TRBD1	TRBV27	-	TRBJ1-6	TGTGCCAGCAGTCTATCGTGGGGACAGGCGAGGAATTCACCCCTCCACTTT	CASSLSWGQARNSPLHF
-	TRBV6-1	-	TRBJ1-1	TGTGCCATTGGAGTAACCCCAGCTTTCTTT	CAIGVTPAFF
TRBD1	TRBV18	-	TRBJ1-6	TGTGCCAGCTCACCCAAGACAGGGTCATATAATTCACCCCTCCACTTT	CASSPKTGSYNSPLHF
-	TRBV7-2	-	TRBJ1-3	TGTGCCAGCAGCTTAGTAGCCAGTACCGATTCCTCTGGAAACACCATATATTTT	CASSLVASTDSSGNTIYF
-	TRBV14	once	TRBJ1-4	TGTGCCAGCAGCCAAGCCCTTATGACGCCTAATGAAAAACTGTTTTTT	CASSQALMTPNEKLFF
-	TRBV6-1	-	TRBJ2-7	TGTGCCAGCAGTGAAAACGACCGTCCCTACGAGCAGTACTTC	CASSENDRPYEQYF
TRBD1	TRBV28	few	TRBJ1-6	TGTGCCAGCAGTTCGGACAGGGATTCACCCCTCCACTTT	CASSSDRDSPLHF
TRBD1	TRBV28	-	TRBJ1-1	TGTGCCAGCAGCCTAGGGGGCGCAACGCGGAGGGCTTTCTTT	CASSLGGATRRAFF
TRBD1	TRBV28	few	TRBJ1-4	TGTGCCAGCCGGGACAGATTTGCAACTAATGAAAAACTGTTTTTT	CASRDRFATNEKLFF
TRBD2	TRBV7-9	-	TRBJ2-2	TGTGCCAGCAGAGGACTAGCGGCGGAGGGGGAGCTGTTTTTT	CASRGLAAEGELFF
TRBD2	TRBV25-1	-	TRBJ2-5	TGTGCCAGCAGTGGGGGACTAGGTCGGGGAGAGACCCAGTACTTC	CASSGGLGRGETQYF
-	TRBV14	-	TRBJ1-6	TGTGCCAGCAGCCAAGGGGGGGGTCCTAGGTCACCCCTCCACTTT	CASSQGGGPRSPLHF
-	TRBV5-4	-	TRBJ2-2	TGTGCCAGCAGCTTGGTGGAGTCGAGCACCGGGGAGCTGTTTTTT	CASSLVESSTGELFF
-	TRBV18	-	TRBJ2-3	TGTGCCAGCTCACCTTCGGGACTCAGCACAGATACGCAGTATTTT	CASSPSGLSTDTQYF
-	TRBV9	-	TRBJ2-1	TGTGCCAGCAGCGTAGAGGGCAGGGGAAAGTATGAGCAGTTCTTC	CASSVEGRGKYEQFF
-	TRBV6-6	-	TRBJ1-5	TGTGCCAGTGGGGTCGGGGGGTTTCGGGATCAGCCCCAGCATTTT	CASGVGGFRDQPQHF
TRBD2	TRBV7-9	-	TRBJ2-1	TGTGCCAGCAGCTTGAGCGGGAACGGCAATGAGCAGTTCTTC	CASSLSGNGNEQFF
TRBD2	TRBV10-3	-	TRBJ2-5	TGTGCCATCAGGGGAACTAGCGGGGGAGAAGAGACCCAGTACTTC	CAIRGTSGGEETQYF
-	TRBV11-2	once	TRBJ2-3	TGTGCCAGCAGCTCGACGGGCTATAATACGCAGTATTTT	CASSSTGYNTQYF
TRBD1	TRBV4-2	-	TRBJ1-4	TGTGCCAGCAGCCAAGATAATCTCAGGACAGGGGTTAATGAAAAACTGTTTTTT	CASSQDNLRTGVNEKLFF
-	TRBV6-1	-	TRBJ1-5	TGTGCCAGCACCACGAGTCATCAGCCCCAGCATTTT	CASTTSHQPQHF
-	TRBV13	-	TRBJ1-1	TGTGCCAGCAGCTTATCAAGCGGTCGGGAAGGGGTGAACACTGAAGCTTTCTTT	CASSLSSGREGVNTEAFF
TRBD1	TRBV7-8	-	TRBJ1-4	TGTGCCAGCAGCTTAAGACCAACCGGGACAGGGGGTGAAAAACTGTTTTTT	CASSLRPTGTGGEKLFF
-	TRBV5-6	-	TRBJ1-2	TGTGCCAGCAGCTTGGGCGGGGGAGCTAACTATGGCTACACCTTC	CASSLGGGANYGYTF
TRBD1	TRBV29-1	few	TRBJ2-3	TGCAGCGTGGGACAGTCGACAGATACGCAGTATTTT	CSVGQSTDTQYF
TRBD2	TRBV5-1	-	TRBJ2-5	TGCGCCAGCAGCTTGGCAGCTAGCGGCCAAGAGACCCAGTACTTC	CASSLAASGQETQYF
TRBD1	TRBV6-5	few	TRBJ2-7	TGTGCCAGCAGGGGACAGGGGTACTACGAGCAGTACTTC	CASRGQGYYEQYF
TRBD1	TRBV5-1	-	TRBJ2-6	TGCGCCAGCAGCTCGTCTTCGGGACAGAGGGTCACCAACGTCCTGACTTTC	CASSSSSGQRVTNVLTF